Each of the 12 T cell receptor beta chains below was sequenced from the same sample in a study of post-analysis software for immune sequencing data. Study-level results: About five TRBV segments, including TRBV5-6, TRBV5-1 and TRBV20-1, were more frequent in patients than controls.

Libraries were made from TCR beta cDNA, and they carried unique molecular identifiers. TCRdb re-derived calls from the PCR reads in MiXCR, one entry per CDR3 protein. The sample lists roughly 730,000 distinct CDR3 sequences, roughly 29% occurring once. The antigens of these receptors remain unknown. Sequencing used blood. These TCRs come from a girl aged 5-17 years with multiple sclerosis.

This clonotype was picked up a small number of times. The V gene is TRBV28, the J gene TRBJ1-2, with D unclear. The CDR3 is 13 residues long. The germline gives CDR1 MDHEN, CDR2 SYDVKM. Trimming took 3 bases from V and 3 from J, leaving 8 bases between them. The CDR3 nucleotides read TGTGCCAGCAGTTTCGGCCCTGACTATGGCTACACCTTC. Translating it yields CASSFGPDYGYTF.

In this sample, this clonotype turned up a few times. DNA for the CDR3: TGCAGTGCTAGAGGAACACTGAGGGGGTACGACTACACCTTC. It translates to CSARGTLRGYDYTF. The J gene is TRBJ1-2, the V gene TRBV20-1, with a tentative D call TRBD1 (6 bases). The CDR3 consists of 14 residues. V lost 1 base, J lost 10 bases, and 19 bases lay in between. Germline CDR1 reads DFQATT; CDR2 reads SNEGSKA (reference sequence).

This rearrangement joins TRBV7-2 to TRBJ2-7; 9 positions match TRBD1. Judging by the DNA end, TRBJ2-5 fits better; the J call may be wrong. The CDR3 is 15 residues long. CDR1 is SGHTA and CDR2 is FQGNSA in the germline V gene. The CDR3 spells CASSLRDRVRETQYF. CDR3 coding DNA: TGTGCCAGCAGCTTACGGGACAGGGTTAGAGAGACCCAGTACTTC.

Ten or more counts support this clonotype. CDR3 bases: TGTGCCAGCAGCTTAGGGGCGAGAGAGACCCAGTACTTC. Translation gives CASSLGARETQYF. The rearrangement joins TRBV7-2 to TRBJ2-5; D is unclear. Between the trimmed V and J ends, which lost 1 base and 4 bases, there was a span of 7 bases. Germline lookup yields CDR1 SGHTA and CDR2 FQGNSA. The CDR3 totals 13 residues.

As concerns this clonotype: This may come from a read error, since a much larger clone is one base off. This chain links TRBV7-8 with TRBJ2-5; D is possibly TRBD1 (7 bases). The V gene lost 3 bases and the J gene lost 2 bases, with 16 bases spanning the gap. Germline lookup yields CDR1 SGHVS and CDR2 FQNEAQ. This CDR3 has 16 residues. In nucleotides, the CDR3 is TGTGCCAGCAGCTTCCGCGGGACAGAGGGACAAGAGACCCAGTACTTC. Translated: CASSFRGTEGQETQYF.

This clonotype was seen repeatedly, ten times or more. The J gene is TRBJ2-3, the V gene TRBV18, with no clear D. With 8 bases removed from V and 6 bases from J, the gap between germline ends came to 12 bases. This CDR3 has 12 amino acids. Germline values: CDR1 KGHSH, CDR2 LQKENI. CDR3 coding DNA: TGTGCCAGCAGCCCTTTTGGGGATACGCAGTATTTT. This translates into CASSPFGDTQYF.

Notes on this clonotype: The junction differs from germline at one of its ends, possibly a read error. The chain joins TRBV6-5 to TRBJ2-2; D might be TRBD2 (5 bases). This CDR3 region has 15 residues. From germline, CDR1 is MNHEY and CDR2 SVGAGI. CDR3: CASSPQRVGTRELFF. The CDR3 nucleotides read TGTGCCAGCAGTCCCCAGAGGGTGGGCACCAGGGAGCTGTTTTTT.

This clonotype appeared a few times. The chain links TRBV15 to TRBJ2-7, with 8 bases that match TRBD1. The trim removed 0 bases at V and 7 bases at J, leaving 8 bases unmatched. Germline V lookup: CDR1 LNHNV, CDR2 YYDKDF (reference sequence). The CDR3 sequence is 15 residues long. CDR3 residues: CATSREDRASREQYF. As DNA, the CDR3 is TGTGCCACCAGCAGAGAGGACAGGGCCTCTCGGGAGCAGTACTTC. The full variable domain, completed using reference TRBV15 and TRBJ2-7, is DAMVIQNPRYQVTQFGKPVTLSCSQTLNHNVMYWYQQKSSQAPKLLFHYYDKDFNNEADTPDNFQSRRPNTSFCFLDIRSPGLGDTAMYLCATSREDRASREQYFGPGTRLTVT.

Many counts were recorded for this clonotype. This CDR3 is CASSPLFGQGATVSTRQYF. CDR3 nucleotides: TGTGCCAGCAGTCCTTTATTCGGACAGGGCGCCACAGTTTCTACGAGGCAGTACTTC. The gene calls are TRBV5-6 and TRBJ2-7; 8 nucleotides agree with TRBD1. The CDR3 is 19 amino acids. The junction had 28 bases not matched to a gene; V was cut back by 5 bases and J by 9 bases. Germline lookup yields CDR1 SGHDT and CDR2 YYEEEE.

This chain uses TRBV7-2 with TRBJ2-3, with TRBD2 as a possible D gene (5 bases). Between the trimmed V and J ends, which lost 5 bases and 0 bases, there was a span of 9 bases. Germline loops: CDR1 SGHTA, CDR2 FQGNSA. This CDR3 is 14 amino acids long. The DNA of the CDR3 is TGTGCCAGCAGCGGACTCTCAAGCACAGATACGCAGTATTTT. Translation: CASSGLSSTDTQYF.

This clonotype occurred many times. The CDR3 loop is CASSPTGTGTYGYTF. The CDR3 DNA reads as TGTGCCAGCAGTCCCACCGGGACAGGGACTTATGGCTACACCTTC. The V call is TRBV12-3 or TRBV12-4, the J call TRBJ1-2; 9 positions match TRBD1. V lost 5 bases, J lost 5 bases, and 9 bases stayed unmatched. This CDR3 spans 15 amino acids.

For this clonotype: The junction departs from the called germline gene at one end, perhaps through a read error. CDR3 DNA sequence: TGTACCAGCAGCTTAGACTTACGGGGGGCCGGGTATAGTGAGCAGTTCTTC. This sequence encodes CTSSLDLRGAGYSEQFF. The chain combines TRBV13 with TRBJ2-1; D is possibly TRBD2 (7 bases). This CDR3 spans 17 amino acids. Germline-derived CDR1 and CDR2 are PRHDT and FYEKMQ (reference sequence).